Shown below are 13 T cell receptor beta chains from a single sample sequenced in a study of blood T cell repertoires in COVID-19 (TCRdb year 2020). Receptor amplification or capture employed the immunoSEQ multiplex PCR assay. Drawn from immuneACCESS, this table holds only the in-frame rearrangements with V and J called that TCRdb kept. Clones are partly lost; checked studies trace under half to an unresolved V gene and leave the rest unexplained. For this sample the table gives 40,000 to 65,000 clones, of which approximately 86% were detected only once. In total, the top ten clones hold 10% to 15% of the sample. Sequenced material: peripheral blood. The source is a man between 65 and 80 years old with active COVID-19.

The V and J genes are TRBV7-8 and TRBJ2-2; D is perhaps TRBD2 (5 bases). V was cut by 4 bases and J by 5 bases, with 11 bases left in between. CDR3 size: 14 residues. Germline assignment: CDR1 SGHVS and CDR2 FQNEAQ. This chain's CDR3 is CASSYIRGTGELFF. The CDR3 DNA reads TGTGCCAGCAGCTACATCCGAGGGACCGGGGAGCTGTTTTTT.

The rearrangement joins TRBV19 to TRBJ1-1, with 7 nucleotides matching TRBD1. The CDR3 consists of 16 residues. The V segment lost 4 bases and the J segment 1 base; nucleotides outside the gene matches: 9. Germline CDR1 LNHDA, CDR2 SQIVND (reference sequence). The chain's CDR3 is CASSRARDRRNTEAFF. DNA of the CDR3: TGTGCCAGTAGTAGGGCCCGGGACAGACGGAACACTGAAGCTTTCTTT.

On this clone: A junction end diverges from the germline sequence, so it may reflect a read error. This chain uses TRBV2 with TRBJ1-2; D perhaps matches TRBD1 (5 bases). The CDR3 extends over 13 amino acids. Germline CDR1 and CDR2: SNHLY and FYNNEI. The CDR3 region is CASRDSPNYGYTF. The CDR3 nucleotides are TGTGCCAGCCGTGACAGTCCTAACTATGGCTACACCTTC. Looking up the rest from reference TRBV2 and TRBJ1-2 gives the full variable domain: EPEVTQTPSHQVTQMGQEVILRCVPISNHLYFYWYRQILGQKVEFLVSFYNNEISEKSEIFDDQFSVERPDGSNFTLKIRSTKLEDSAMYFCASRDSPNYGYTFGSGTRLTVV.

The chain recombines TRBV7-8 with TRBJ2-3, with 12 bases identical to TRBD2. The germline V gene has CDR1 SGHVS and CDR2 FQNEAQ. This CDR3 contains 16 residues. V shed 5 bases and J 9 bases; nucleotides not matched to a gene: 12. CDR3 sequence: CASSPKTLAGGRTQYF. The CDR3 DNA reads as TGTGCCAGCAGCCCCAAGACCCTAGCGGGGGGGCGGACGCAGTATTTT.

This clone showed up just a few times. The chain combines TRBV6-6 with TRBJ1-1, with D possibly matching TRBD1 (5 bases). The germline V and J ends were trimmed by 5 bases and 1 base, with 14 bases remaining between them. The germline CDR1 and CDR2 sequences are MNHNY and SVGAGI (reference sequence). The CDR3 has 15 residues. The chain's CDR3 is CASSRRGGENTEAFF. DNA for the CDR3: TGTGCCAGCAGTCGTCGTGGGGGGGAGAACACTGAAGCTTTCTTT.

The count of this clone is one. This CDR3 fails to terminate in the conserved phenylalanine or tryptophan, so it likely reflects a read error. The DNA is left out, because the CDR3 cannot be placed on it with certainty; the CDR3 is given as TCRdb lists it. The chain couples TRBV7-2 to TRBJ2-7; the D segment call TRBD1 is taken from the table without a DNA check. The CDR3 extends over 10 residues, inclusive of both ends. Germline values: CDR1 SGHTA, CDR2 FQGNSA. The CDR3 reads CASSTPRGPD.

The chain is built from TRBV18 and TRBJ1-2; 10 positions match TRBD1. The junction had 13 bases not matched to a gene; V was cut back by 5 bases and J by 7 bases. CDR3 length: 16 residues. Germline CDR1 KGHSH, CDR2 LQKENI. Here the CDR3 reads CASSWTGTGEESGYTF. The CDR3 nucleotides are TGTGCCAGCTCATGGACCGGGACAGGGGAAGAAAGTGGCTACACCTTC.

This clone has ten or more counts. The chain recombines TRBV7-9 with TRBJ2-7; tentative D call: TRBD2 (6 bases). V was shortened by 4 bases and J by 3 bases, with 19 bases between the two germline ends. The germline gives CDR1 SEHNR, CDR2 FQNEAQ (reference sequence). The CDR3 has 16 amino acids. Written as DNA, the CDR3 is TGTGCCAGCAGCTCTAGTCCCGGGGAGGTAGACTACGAGCAGTACTTC. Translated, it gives CASSSSPGEVDYEQYF.

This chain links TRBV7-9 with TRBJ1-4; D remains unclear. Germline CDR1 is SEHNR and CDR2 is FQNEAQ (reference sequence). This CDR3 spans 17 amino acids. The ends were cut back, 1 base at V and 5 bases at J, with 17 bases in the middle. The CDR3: CASSLDSLWGGNEKLFF. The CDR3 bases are TGTGCCAGCAGCTTAGATTCTTTATGGGGAGGCAATGAAAAACTGTTTTTT.

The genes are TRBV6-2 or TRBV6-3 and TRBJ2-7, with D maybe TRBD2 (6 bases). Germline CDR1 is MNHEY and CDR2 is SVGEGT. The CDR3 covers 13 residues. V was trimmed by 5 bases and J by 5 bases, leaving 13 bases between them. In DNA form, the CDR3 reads TGTGCCAGCAGTCTAGGGACTCCGGACGAGCAGTACTTC. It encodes CASSLGTPDEQYF.

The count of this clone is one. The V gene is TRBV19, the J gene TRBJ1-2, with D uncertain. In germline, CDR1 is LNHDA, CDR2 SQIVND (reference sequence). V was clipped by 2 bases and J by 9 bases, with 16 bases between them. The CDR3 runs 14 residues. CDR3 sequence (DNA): TGTGCCAGTAGTATACCAGGCTTTGAGTTCCGCTACACCTTC. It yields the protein CASSIPGFEFRYTF.

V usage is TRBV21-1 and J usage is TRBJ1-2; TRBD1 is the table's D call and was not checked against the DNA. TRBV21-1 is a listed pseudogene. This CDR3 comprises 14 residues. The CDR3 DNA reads TGTGCCAGCAGTGAGGACAGGGGGCCTGATGGCTACACCTTC. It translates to CASSEDRGPDGYTF.

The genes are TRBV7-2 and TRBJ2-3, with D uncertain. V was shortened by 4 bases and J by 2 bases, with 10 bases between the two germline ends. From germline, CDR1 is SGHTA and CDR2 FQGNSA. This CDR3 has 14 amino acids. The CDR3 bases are TGTGCCAGCAGCTCAGACTTCCTCACAGATACGCAGTATTTT. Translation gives CASSSDFLTDTQYF.